One and the same sample provided the 32 T cell receptor beta chains below, sequenced in a study of shared clonotypes between healthy human individuals. CD45RO-negative, CCR7-selected cells formed the naive CD8 fraction, which excluded terminally differentiated effector memory CD45RA+ cells. The assay was immunoSEQ multiplex PCR, and TCRdb's table has in-frame clones only and misses some. The sample shows about 2 million clones, about 95% of them seen only once. The source material was naive CD8+ T cells sorted from blood. The receptors shown here come from a man between 18 and 35 years old in good health.

V gene TRBV11-2 combines with J gene TRBJ1-2, with D possibly being TRBD1 (6 bases). There are 15 residues in the CDR3. V lost 0 bases and J lost 4, with 12 bases in between. From germline, CDR1 is SGHAT and CDR2 FQNNGV. CDR3 protein: CASSLEETGSYGYTF. The CDR3 DNA sequence: TGTGCCAGCAGCTTAGAAGAAACAGGGAGCTATGGCTACACCTTC.

This clone is a singleton in its sample. This chain joins TRBV6-1 and TRBJ2-3, with a weak D call TRBD2 (6 bases). CDR3 length equals 14 residues. Germline values: CDR1 MNHNS, CDR2 SASEGT. Trimming took off 6 bases at V and 6 bases at J, with 16 bases between the two ends. Here the CDR3 DNA reads TGTGCCAGCAGCCGACTAGTCGTGATGGATACGCAGTATTTT. It encodes CASSRLVVMDTQYF.

The gene calls are TRBV5-6 and TRBJ1-2, with TRBD1 as a possible D gene (5 bases). CDR3 length equals 15 residues. Trimming cost V 4 bases and J 4 bases, with 17 bases left between them. Germline assignment: CDR1 SGHDT and CDR2 YYEEEE. CDR3: CASSATEGSPYGYTF. Written as DNA, the CDR3 is TGTGCCAGCAGCGCTACGGAGGGGTCCCCCTATGGCTACACCTTC. The full variable domain, its missing parts supplied by reference TRBV5-6 and TRBJ1-2, is DAGVTQSPTHLIKTRGQQVTLRCSPKSGHDTVSWYQQALGQGPQFIFQYYEEEERQRGNFPDRFSGHQFPNYSSELNVNALLLGDSALYLCASSATEGSPYGYTFGSGTRLTVV.

V gene TRBV19 combines with J gene TRBJ2-1; D remains unclear. The V end lost 3 bases, the J end lost 8 bases, and 11 bases lay between the germline ends. Per germline, CDR1 LNHDA and CDR2 SQIVND (reference sequence). The CDR3 runs 13 residues. In DNA form, the CDR3 reads TGTGCCAGTAGTATGTCAGTAGCCGATGAGCAGTTCTTC. It encodes CASSMSVADEQFF.

Turning to this clone: This CDR3 is also generated by other DNA sequences in the sample. The CDR3 is CASSVGGATYEQYF. The CDR3 DNA is TGTGCCAGCAGCGTAGGGGGAGCTACCTACGAGCAGTACTTC. The V call is TRBV9, the J call TRBJ2-7; tentatively, D is TRBD2 (5 bases). Germline values: CDR1 SGDLS, CDR2 YYNGEE. The V gene lost 0 bases and the J gene lost 2 bases, with 9 bases spanning the gap. This CDR3 is 14 amino acids long.

The V call is TRBV5-5, the J call TRBJ2-7; no clear D gene. Germline V gene data show CDR1 as SGHKS and CDR2 as YYEKEE (reference sequence). Between the trimmed V and J ends, which lost 4 bases and 3 bases, there was a span of 17 bases. The CDR3 sequence is 15 residues long. As DNA, the CDR3 is TGTGCCAGCAGCATGACCCATATCGTCAACTACGAGCAGTACTTC. Amino acid sequence: CASSMTHIVNYEQYF.

The chain couples TRBV6-5 to TRBJ2-5, with D uncertain. Germline lookup yields CDR1 MNHEY and CDR2 SVGAGI. The CDR3 consists of 13 residues. Trimming cost V 6 bases and J 2 bases, with 10 bases left between them. The CDR3, as DNA: TGTGCCAGCAGCCCGGACGGACAAGAGACCCAGTACTTC. This translates into CASSPDGQETQYF.

This rearrangement joins TRBV19 to TRBJ2-3; D is perhaps TRBD2 (5 bases). Trimming took 0 bases from V and 6 from J, leaving 7 bases between them. Germline values: CDR1 LNHDA, CDR2 SQIVND (reference sequence). This CDR3 contains 13 residues. The CDR3 bases are TGTGCCAGTAGTATAGAGTTAGCGGATACGCAGTATTTT. This sequence encodes CASSIELADTQYF.

The CDR3 reads CASSLKWGDEQYF. CDR3 DNA sequence: TGTGCCAGCAGCTTAAAATGGGGGGACGAGCAGTACTTC. The chain couples TRBV7-2 to TRBJ2-5, with a tentative D call TRBD2 (6 bases). The end of the DNA fits TRBJ2-7 better, so the J call may be wrong. CDR1 is SGHTA, CDR2 FQGNSA, per germline. The CDR3 spans 13 residues.

With respect to this clone: The sample contains more than one DNA sequence encoding this CDR3. V gene TRBV6-5 combines with J gene TRBJ2-7; D gene ambiguous. Per the germline V gene, CDR1 is MNHEY and CDR2 is SVGAGI. Trimming left V 5 bases short and J 0 bases short, with 5 bases between. CDR3 size: 12 residues. CDR3 sequence (DNA): TGTGCCAGCAGTGATAGCTCCTACGAGCAGTACTTC. Its protein product is CASSDSSYEQYF.

The rearrangement joins TRBV4-3 to TRBJ2-7, with 9 bases matching TRBD2. Germline V lookup: CDR1 LGHNA, CDR2 YSLEER. The V and J ends lost 0 bases and 4 bases, in that order; junction bases with no gene match: 10. This CDR3 region has 17 residues. The CDR3 reads CASSQDGGASGTYEQYF. The CDR3 DNA sequence: TGCGCCAGCAGCCAAGATGGAGGGGCTAGCGGGACGTACGAGCAGTACTTC.

This clone has just one count. This rearrangement joins TRBV7-2 to TRBJ1-1; no clear D gene. The CDR3 spans 14 residues. Trimming removed 8 bases at V and 3 bases at J, with 16 bases between. The germline V gene encodes CDR1 SGHTA and CDR2 FQGNSA. CDR3 amino acids: CASRTDGRHTEAFF. As DNA, the CDR3 is TGTGCCAGCCGCACCGACGGCAGGCACACTGAAGCTTTCTTT.

The rearrangement joins TRBV5-1 to TRBJ2-7; 7 bases line up with TRBD1. This CDR3 is 14 amino acids long. With 3 bases clipped from V and 3 bases from J, the junction kept 6 bases outside the gene matches. Per germline, CDR1 SGHRS and CDR2 YFSETQ. The CDR3 DNA follows: TGCGCCAGCAGCTGGACAGGCTCCGACTACGAGCAGTACTTC. This gives the protein CASSWTGSDYEQYF.

This clone was seen only once. The CDR3 here is CASSDLSGGNEQFF. The CDR3 DNA sequence: TGTGCCAGCAGCGACCTTAGCGGGGGAAATGAGCAGTTCTTC. The genes are TRBV28 and TRBJ2-1, with 9 bases matching TRBD2. This CDR3 spans 14 amino acids. J gave up 7 bases and V 6 bases, and 7 bases lay outside the gene matches. The germline V gene encodes CDR1 MDHEN and CDR2 SYDVKM.

The V and J genes are TRBV9 and TRBJ2-2; no clear D. The CDR3 has 13 amino acids. With 4 bases removed from V and 6 bases from J, the gap between germline ends came to 10 bases. Germline V gene data show CDR1 as SGDLS and CDR2 as YYNGEE. The CDR3 here is CASSIWSSGELFF. In DNA, the CDR3 is TGTGCCAGCAGCATCTGGTCGTCCGGGGAGCTGTTTTTT.

The chain recombines TRBV6-5 with TRBJ2-7; 10 bases map to TRBD1. The CDR3 loop spans 15 amino acids. Per the germline V gene, CDR1 is MNHEY and CDR2 is SVGAGI. Losses at the gene ends were 2 bases for V and 4 bases for J; bases not matched to a gene: 5. This chain's CDR3 is CASSYLWTGGYEQYF. Written as DNA, the CDR3 is TGTGCCAGCAGTTACCTATGGACAGGGGGTTACGAGCAGTACTTC.

In DNA, the CDR3 is TGTGCCAGCAGTTATTCAGCGGGAGCGTCAGATACGCAGTATTTT. Encoded protein: CASSYSAGASDTQYF. The V and J genes are TRBV6-5 and TRBJ2-3, with 8 nucleotides matching TRBD2. Germline lookup yields CDR1 MNHEY and CDR2 SVGAGI. This CDR3 contains 15 residues. V lost 3 bases and J lost 4; bases outside the gene matches: 6.

Details on this clone: Sequence at one end of the junction differs from germline and may be a read error. This chain links TRBV7-3 with TRBJ2-3; 9 bases are a match to TRBD2. The CDR3 consists of 16 residues. Per germline, CDR1 SGHTA and CDR2 FQGTGA. CDR3 in amino acids: CASSLTASGDSDTQYF. The CDR3 DNA sequence: TGTGCCAGCAGCCTAACGGCTAGCGGGGATTCAGATACGCAGTATTTT.

The J gene is TRBJ1-1, the V gene TRBV7-9; possibly TRBD1 for D (5 bases). CDR3 length: 12 amino acids. CDR1 is SEHNR and CDR2 is FQNEAQ in the germline V gene (reference sequence). Trimming stripped 1 base from V and 12 bases from J, with 12 bases between. CDR3 sequence (DNA): TGTGCCAGCAGCTTAGTCCAGGGTTATTCTTTCTTT. Protein: CASSLVQGYSFF.

V gene TRBV2 combines with J gene TRBJ2-5; 10 nucleotides align to TRBD2. The germline V gene has CDR1 SNHLY and CDR2 FYNNEI. With 0 bases clipped from V and 2 bases from J, the junction kept 6 bases outside the gene matches. This CDR3 contains 17 residues. Here the CDR3 reads CASSEAPGTSEQETQYF. CDR3 DNA: TGTGCCAGCAGTGAAGCTCCCGGGACTAGCGAGCAAGAGACCCAGTACTTC.

This sequence joins TRBV14 and TRBJ2-7; no reliable D call. CDR1 is SGHDN and CDR2 is FVKESK in the germline V gene. Trimming took off 1 base at V and 0 bases at J, with 7 bases between the two ends. There are 14 residues in the CDR3. The CDR3 DNA is TGTGCCAGCAGCCAAGTCTACGGCTCCTACGAGCAGTACTTC. Protein product: CASSQVYGSYEQYF.

V usage is TRBV6-1 and J usage is TRBJ2-1; unclear D gene. The CDR3 extends over 13 amino acids. Per germline, CDR1 MNHNS and CDR2 SASEGT. The V gene lost 4 bases and the J gene lost 3 bases, with 7 bases spanning the gap. The CDR3 region is CASSGLIYNEQFF. For the CDR3, the DNA is TGTGCCAGCAGTGGACTTATCTACAATGAGCAGTTCTTC.

This chain links TRBV13 with TRBJ1-2; unclear D gene. The CDR3 length is 14 residues. Germline CDR1 is PRHDT and CDR2 is FYEKMQ (reference sequence). Trimming pared 1 base from V and 8 bases from J, leaving 14 bases between. The CDR3 protein is CASSLEGHPRGYTF. The CDR3 DNA reads TGTGCCAGCAGCTTAGAAGGGCACCCCCGAGGCTACACCTTC.

The V and J genes are TRBV6-6 and TRBJ1-6, with D perhaps TRBD1 (6 bases). The germline gives CDR1 MNHNY, CDR2 SVGAGI (reference sequence). Trimming pared 2 bases from V and 6 bases from J, leaving 11 bases between. The CDR3 covers 15 residues. CDR3 coding DNA: TGTGCCAGCAGTTACGCCACAGGGTTTAATTCACCCCTCCACTTT. Its protein is CASSYATGFNSPLHF.

This clone was seen once. In the same sample, other DNA sequences code for this CDR3. The chain has TRBV27 and TRBJ2-7; D call uncertain. In germline, CDR1 is MNHEY, CDR2 SMNVEV (reference sequence). V shed 3 bases and J shed 1 base, with 7 bases lying between them. The CDR3 totals 13 residues. The CDR3 is CASSLDRSYEQYF. DNA for the CDR3: TGTGCCAGCAGTTTGGACCGATCCTACGAGCAGTACTTC.

J is TRBJ1-6 and V is TRBV11-1; TRBD1 aligns across 7 bases. CDR3 length: 16 residues. Germline V gives CDR1 SGHAT, CDR2 FQDESV (reference sequence). V gave up 2 bases and J gave up 11 bases; unmatched junction bases: 12. DNA for the CDR3: TGTGCCAGCAGCTTACACCCGGGACAGCGAATTCCACCCCTCCACTTT. Translating it yields CASSLHPGQRIPPLHF.

Turning to this clone: In the same sample, other DNA sequences code for this CDR3. The chain couples TRBV19 to TRBJ2-5; D gene uncertain. The V end lost 0 bases, the J end lost 3 bases, and 5 bases lay between the germline ends. CDR1 LNHDA and CDR2 SQIVND come from the germline V gene (reference sequence). The CDR3 spans 13 residues. CDR3 nucleotides: TGTGCCAGTAGTATAGACGTAGAAGAGACCCAGTACTTC. This encodes CASSIDVEETQYF.

The chain employs TRBV28 and TRBJ1-1; D possibly corresponds to TRBD1 (5 bases). The CDR3 spans 13 residues. The V and J ends lost 8 bases and 11 bases respectively, with 21 bases between them. Germline V gene data show CDR1 as MDHEN and CDR2 as SYDVKM. The CDR3 loop reads CASSFSEGEWAFF. The DNA of the CDR3 is TGTGCCAGCTCCTTTAGCGAAGGGGAATGGGCTTTCTTT.

This clone has only a few counts. The chain's CDR3 is CASSGTGMNTEAFF. The CDR3 DNA is TGCGCCAGCAGCGGTACGGGTATGAACACTGAAGCTTTCTTT. The chain combines TRBV4-1 with TRBJ1-1; D remains ambiguous. The CDR3 covers 14 residues. V was cut by 5 bases and J by 0 bases, with 10 bases left in between. Germline V gene data show CDR1 as MGHRA and CDR2 as YSYEKL.

Comment on this clone: An end of the junction does not agree with germline; a read error may underlie this. The chain has TRBV5-1 and TRBJ2-5; 12 bases match TRBD2. Germline assignment: CDR1 SGHRS and CDR2 YFSETQ. The CDR3 length is 16 residues. As DNA, the CDR3 is TGCGCCAGCAGATGGGAAACTAGCGGGGGGCAAACAACGGGCAACTTC. It translates to CASRWETSGGQTTGNF.

The chain joins TRBV27 to TRBJ2-3; D uncertain. The CDR3 runs 14 residues. Per the germline V gene, CDR1 is MNHEY and CDR2 is SMNVEV (reference sequence). The ends were cut back, 1 base at V and 5 bases at J, with 10 bases in the middle. The CDR3 here is CASSLFGEVDTQYF. CDR3 nucleotide sequence: TGTGCCAGCAGTTTATTTGGGGAAGTAGATACGCAGTATTTT.

The chain carries TRBV27 and TRBJ1-2, with D possibly matching TRBD1 (5 bases). This CDR3 has 15 residues. V was shortened by 5 bases and J by 4 bases, with 17 bases between the two germline ends. Germline V CDR1 and CDR2: MNHEY, SMNVEV (reference sequence). The CDR3 DNA reads TGTGCCAGCAGTACCGACTCGGGGCAGCTCTATGGCTACACCTTC. Amino acids: CASSTDSGQLYGYTF.